This TCR beta chain was profiled in a study of blood T cell repertoires in COVID-19. TCRdb's copy holds only in-frame clones and misses some; the assay was immunoSEQ multiplex PCR. There are some 74,000 clones in the sample; roughly 83% occur only once, and 15% to 20% lies in the top ten. This CDR3 is built from 14 residues. Trimming shortened V by 5 bases and J by 2 bases, and 13 bases separated the two germline ends. Germline-derived CDR1 and CDR2 are LNHDA and SQIVND (reference sequence). The material sequenced was peripheral blood. This chain uses TRBV19 with TRBJ2-7; D is possibly TRBD2 (5 bases). The receptor comes from a woman over 75 with acute or convalescent COVID-19. In DNA form, the CDR3 reads TGTGCCAGTAGTGTCACCGGGGAAACCTACGAGCAGTACTTC. This gives the protein CASSVTGETYEQYF.